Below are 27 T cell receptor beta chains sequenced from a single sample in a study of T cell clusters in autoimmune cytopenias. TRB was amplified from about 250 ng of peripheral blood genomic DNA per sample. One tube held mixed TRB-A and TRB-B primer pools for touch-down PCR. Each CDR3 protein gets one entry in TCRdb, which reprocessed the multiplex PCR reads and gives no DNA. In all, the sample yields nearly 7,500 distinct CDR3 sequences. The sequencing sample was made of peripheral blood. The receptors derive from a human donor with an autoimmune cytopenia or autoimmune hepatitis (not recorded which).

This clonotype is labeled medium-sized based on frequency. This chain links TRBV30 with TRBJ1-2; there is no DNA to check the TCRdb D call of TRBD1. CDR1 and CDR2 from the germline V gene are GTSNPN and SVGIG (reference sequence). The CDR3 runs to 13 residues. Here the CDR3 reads CAWRTGKVYGYTF. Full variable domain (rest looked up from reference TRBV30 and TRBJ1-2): SQTIHQWPATLVQPVGSPLSLECTVEGTSNPNLYWYRQAAGRGLQLLFYSVGIGQISSEVPQNLSASRPQDRQFILSSKKLLLSDSGFYLCAWRTGKVYGYTFGSGTRLTVV.

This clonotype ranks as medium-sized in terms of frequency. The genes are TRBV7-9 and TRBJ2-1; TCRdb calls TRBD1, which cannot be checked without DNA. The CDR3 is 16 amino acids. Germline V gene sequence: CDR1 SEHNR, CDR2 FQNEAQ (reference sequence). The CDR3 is CASSLRGDRHYNEQFF.

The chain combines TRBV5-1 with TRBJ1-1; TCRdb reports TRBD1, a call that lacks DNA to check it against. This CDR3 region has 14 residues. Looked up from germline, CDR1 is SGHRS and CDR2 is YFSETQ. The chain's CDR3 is CASSQGAMNTEAFF.

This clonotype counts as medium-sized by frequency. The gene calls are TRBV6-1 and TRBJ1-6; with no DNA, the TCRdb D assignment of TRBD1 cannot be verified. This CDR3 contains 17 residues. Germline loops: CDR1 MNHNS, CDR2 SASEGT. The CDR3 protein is CASNKGGETGIPSPLHF.

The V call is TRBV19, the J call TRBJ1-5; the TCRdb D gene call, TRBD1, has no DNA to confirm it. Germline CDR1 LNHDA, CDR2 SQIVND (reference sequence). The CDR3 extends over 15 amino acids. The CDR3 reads CASMGGTGGETTQHF.

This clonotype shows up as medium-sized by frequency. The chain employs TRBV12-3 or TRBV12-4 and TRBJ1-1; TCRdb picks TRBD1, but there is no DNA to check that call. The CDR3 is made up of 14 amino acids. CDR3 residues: CASSRQAPGTEAFF.

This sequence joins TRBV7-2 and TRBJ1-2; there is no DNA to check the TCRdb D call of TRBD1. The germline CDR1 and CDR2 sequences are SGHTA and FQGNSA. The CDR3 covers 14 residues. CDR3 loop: CASSLVSGSYGYTF.

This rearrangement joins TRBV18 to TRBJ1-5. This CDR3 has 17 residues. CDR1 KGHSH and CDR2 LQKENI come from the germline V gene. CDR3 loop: CASSPLEGGKSNQPQHF.

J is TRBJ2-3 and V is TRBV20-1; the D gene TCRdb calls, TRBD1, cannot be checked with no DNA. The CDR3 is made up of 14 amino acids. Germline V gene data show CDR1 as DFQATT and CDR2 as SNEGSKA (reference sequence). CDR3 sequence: CSANSQGGTDTQYF.

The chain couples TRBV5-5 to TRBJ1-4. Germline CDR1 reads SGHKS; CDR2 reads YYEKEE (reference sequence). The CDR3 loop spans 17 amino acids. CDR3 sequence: CASSFRGPGSTNEKLFF.

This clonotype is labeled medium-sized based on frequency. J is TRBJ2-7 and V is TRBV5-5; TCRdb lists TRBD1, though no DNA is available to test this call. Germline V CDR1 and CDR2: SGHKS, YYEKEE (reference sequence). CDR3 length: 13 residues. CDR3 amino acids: CASSSQAGYEQYF. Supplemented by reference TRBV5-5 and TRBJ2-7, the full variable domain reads DAGVTQSPTHLIKTRGQQVTLRCSPISGHKSVSWYQQVLGQGPQFIFQYYEKEERGRGNFPDRFSARQFPNYSSELNVNALLLGDSALYLCASSSQAGYEQYFGPGTRLTVT.

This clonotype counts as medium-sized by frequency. The CDR3 region is CASSRREYNEQFF. The chain uses TRBV6-5 and TRBJ2-1; TCRdb lists TRBD2, though no DNA is available to test this call. CDR3 length: 13 residues. Per the germline V gene, CDR1 is MNHEY and CDR2 is SVGAGI.

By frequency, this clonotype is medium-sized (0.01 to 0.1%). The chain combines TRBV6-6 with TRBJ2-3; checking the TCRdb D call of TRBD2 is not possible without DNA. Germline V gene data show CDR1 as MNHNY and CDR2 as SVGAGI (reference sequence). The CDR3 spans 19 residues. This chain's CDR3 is CASSGGVTSGEGNTDTQYF.

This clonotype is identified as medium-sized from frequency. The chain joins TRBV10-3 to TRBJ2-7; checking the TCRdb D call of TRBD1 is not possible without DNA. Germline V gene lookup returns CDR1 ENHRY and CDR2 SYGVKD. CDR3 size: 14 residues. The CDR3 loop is CAISESGQDYEQYF.

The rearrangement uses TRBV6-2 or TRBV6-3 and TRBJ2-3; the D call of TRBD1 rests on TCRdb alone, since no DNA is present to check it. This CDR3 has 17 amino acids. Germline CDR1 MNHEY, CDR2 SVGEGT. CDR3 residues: CASSWTDRATSTDTQYF.

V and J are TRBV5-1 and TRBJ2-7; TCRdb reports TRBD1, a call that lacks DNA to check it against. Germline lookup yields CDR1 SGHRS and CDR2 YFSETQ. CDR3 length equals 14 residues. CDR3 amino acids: CASSQNRVAYEQYF.

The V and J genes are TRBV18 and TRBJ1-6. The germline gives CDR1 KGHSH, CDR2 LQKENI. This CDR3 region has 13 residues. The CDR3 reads CASSPEEDSPLHF.

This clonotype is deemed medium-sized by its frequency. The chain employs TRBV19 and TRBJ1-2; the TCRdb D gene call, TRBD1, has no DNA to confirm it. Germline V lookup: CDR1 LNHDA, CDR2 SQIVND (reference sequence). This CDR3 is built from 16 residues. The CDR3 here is CASNPDRDRSLYGYTF. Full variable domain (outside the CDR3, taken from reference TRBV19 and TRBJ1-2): DGGITQSPKYLFRKEGQNVTLSCEQNLNHDAMYWYRQDPGQGLRLIYYSQIVNDFQKGDIAEGYSVSREKKESFPLTVTSAQKNPTAFYLCASNPDRDRSLYGYTFGSGTRLTVV.

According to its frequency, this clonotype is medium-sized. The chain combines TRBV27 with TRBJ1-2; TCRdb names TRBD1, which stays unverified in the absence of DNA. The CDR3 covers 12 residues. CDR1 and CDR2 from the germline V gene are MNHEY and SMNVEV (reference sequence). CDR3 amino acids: CASRTGVYGYTF.

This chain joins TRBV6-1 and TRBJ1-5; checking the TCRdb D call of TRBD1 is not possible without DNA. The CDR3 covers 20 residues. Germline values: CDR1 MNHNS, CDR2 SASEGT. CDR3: CASSALQGSGSAWSNQPQHF.

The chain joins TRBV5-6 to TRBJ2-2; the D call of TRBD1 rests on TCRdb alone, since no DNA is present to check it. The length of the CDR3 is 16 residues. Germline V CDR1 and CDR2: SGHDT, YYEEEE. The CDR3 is CASSLRGGQKAGELFF.

CDR3 sequence reads: CASSPPMWDTEGELFF. The V gene is TRBV18, the J gene TRBJ2-2. Germline V gene data show CDR1 as KGHSH and CDR2 as LQKENI. The length of the CDR3 is 16 residues.

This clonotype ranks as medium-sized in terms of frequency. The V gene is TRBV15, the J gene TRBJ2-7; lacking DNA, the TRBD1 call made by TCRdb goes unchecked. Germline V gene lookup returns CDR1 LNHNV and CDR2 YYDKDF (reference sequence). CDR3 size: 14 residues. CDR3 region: CATSQDRVAYEQYF.

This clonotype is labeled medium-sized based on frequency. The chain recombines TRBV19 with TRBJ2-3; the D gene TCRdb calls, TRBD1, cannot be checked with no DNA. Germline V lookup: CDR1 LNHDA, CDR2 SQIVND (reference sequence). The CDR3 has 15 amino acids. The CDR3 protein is CASSMLGGPGDTQYF.

The CDR3: CAWSAIEIIQGINSPLHF. J is TRBJ1-6 and V is TRBV30; lacking DNA, the TRBD1 call made by TCRdb goes unchecked. The CDR3 contains 18 residues. Germline assignment: CDR1 GTSNPN and CDR2 SVGIG (reference sequence).

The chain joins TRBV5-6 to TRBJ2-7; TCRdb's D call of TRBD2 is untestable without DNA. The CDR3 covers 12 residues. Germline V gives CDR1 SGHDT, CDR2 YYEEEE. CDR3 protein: CASTGRRVEQYF.

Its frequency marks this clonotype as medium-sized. CDR3 residues: CASSKGLAGAYNEQFF. The chain couples TRBV6-5 to TRBJ2-1; TCRdb selects TRBD2, and the lack of DNA leaves this call unchecked. Germline V gene lookup returns CDR1 MNHEY and CDR2 SVGAGI. There are 16 residues in the CDR3.